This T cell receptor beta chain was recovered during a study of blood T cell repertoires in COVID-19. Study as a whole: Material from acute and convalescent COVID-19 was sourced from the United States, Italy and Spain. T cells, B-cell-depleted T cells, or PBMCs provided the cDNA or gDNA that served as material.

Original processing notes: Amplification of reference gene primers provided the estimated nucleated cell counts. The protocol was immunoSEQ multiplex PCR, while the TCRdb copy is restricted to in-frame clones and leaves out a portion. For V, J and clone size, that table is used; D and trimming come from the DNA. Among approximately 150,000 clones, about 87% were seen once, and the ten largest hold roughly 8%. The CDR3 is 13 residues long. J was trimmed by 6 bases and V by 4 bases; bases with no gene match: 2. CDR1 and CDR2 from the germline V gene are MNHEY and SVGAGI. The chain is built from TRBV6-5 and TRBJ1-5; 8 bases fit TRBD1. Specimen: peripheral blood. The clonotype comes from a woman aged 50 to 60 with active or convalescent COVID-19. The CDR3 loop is CASSSQGGQPQHF. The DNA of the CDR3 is TGTGCCAGCAGTTCACAGGGGGGTCAGCCCCAGCATTTT.